This T cell receptor beta chain emerged from a study of cytomegalovirus exposure and HLA in healthy donors (dated by TCRdb to 2016 to 2017). Regarding the complete study: An earlier analysis of 587 of the donors reported 276 Gb of sequence data and 95 million to 140 million unique TCR beta sequences obtained from 150 million to 200 million T cells. Roughly 300 gigabases of sequencing data and roughly 90 million unique TCR sequences were included in an early release covering around 650 HLA-typed donors. The genetic ancestry cluster associated with self-reported Caucasian donors included 80% to 90% of the roughly 380 genotyped donors. The study aimed to test whether cataloging public T cell receptors could reveal signatures of past pathogen exposure. The study used immunosequencing to profile the T cell repertoires of approximately 650 subjects and linked those repertoires to cytomegalovirus serostatus. A separate validation cohort of 90 to 150 different subjects was used in addition to the approximately 610-subject first cohort. High-throughput TCR immunosequencing, statistical association of individual TCRs with disease status, and machine learning were combined to predict cytomegalovirus infection status. A later analysis re-examined previously published TCR beta repertoires from 610 or so donors and added high-resolution HLA genotyping to investigate patterns of TCR occurrence. Rather than using new phenotypic data, the later analysis identified candidate immune exposures from TCR beta sequences and from how often those sequences occurred across donors. An earlier analysis of several hundred of the donors applied high-throughput TCR beta sequencing to assess whether each TCR beta V gene segment acted as functional or pseudogenic. Alongside the repertoire data, information on donor age, sex, ethnicity and CMV serostatus was compiled. Genome-wide SNP genotypes for about 65% of the 666 donors were used in a later genetic analysis, which treated that subset as a discovery cohort. All discovery cohort repertoires had been generated using a single sequencing platform. HLA typing included class I and class II loci at four-digit resolution. Typing coverage differed by locus: A, B, C, DRB1 and DQB1 were typed in about 620-630 donors, DQA1 in 522, DPA1 in roughly 590, and DPB1 in roughly 450. About 5 DR-DQ haplotypes were handled as single units for association and clustering, since linkage in the cohort was strong. Across about 380 genotyped donors of the cohort, an average of roughly 230,000 unique TCR beta nucleotide sequences per donor were sequenced, and roughly a sixth of those sequences were non-productive. What the authors observed across the whole study: Cytomegalovirus status was reported to be diagnosed by the classifier with high specificity and sensitivity in both the original and validation cohorts. Most CMV-associated TCR beta chains appeared to be HLA-restricted in a later analysis, and the HLA associations seemed to be driven largely by CMV exposure. An association between a missense DCLRE1C variant and V-gene and J-gene trimming of TCR beta chains was found in a later genetic analysis and replicated in an independent cohort. Most TCR sequences were seen in very few donors, while some public TCRs were found in many individuals. In an earlier analysis of some 640 of the donors, most TCR beta V segments were observed in productive rearrangements about 87% or about 30% of the time, broadly matching IMGT annotations. The authors suggested that the approach could potentially be generalized to other disease states and immunological phenotypes. This cohort had only TCR beta chains sequenced, and the lack of alpha or paired-chain data limited which features could be detected. Because counts were too low, some 17 rarely observed V segments, including chromosome 9 orphons, were left out of the earlier analysis of a few hundred of the donors. A further reported finding was that TCR beta sequences accurately predicted the HLA-A and HLA-B alleles for most subjects in the first cohort. Assigning TCR associations to individual alleles was difficult when HLA alleles, especially DR and DQ, strongly co-occurred. In the study, some 160 TCR beta chains were listed as associated with cytomegalovirus. A later analysis found that TCR association rates varied across HLA loci, with DRB1 alleles showing the most associated TCRs and HLA-C alleles the fewest. A later analysis reported that several top co-occurrence clusters appeared linked to parvovirus B19, influenza, CMV and Epstein-Barr virus. Three of the identified cytomegalovirus-associated TCR beta chains were confirmed in vitro to be specific for cytomegalovirus antigens. Linkage disequilibrium might explain the correlated functional status among segregating V segments, but an unknown experimental factor could not be ruled out. In a later genetic analysis, fewer N-insertions in productive TCRs were reported among donors in an Asian-associated ancestry cluster than the approximately 630-donor mean. Immune exposure information for the cohort was limited to CMV serostatus. Because HLA typing was missing for some donors at each locus, association tests included only the typed subset. In a later analysis, HLA-associated TCR beta chains showed more clonal expansion and lower generation probabilities than non-associated chains that were equally common. Specific HLA alleles were associated with 16,951 TCR beta sequences at a false discovery rate of 0.05 in a later analysis. Presence/absence analyses assumed roughly uniform sequencing depth across donors, an assumption that may not hold. A cluster of highly shared sequence variants was judged likely to be a technical artifact of the sequencing pipeline. Some IMGT-functional V segments, including TRBV6-2 and TRBV6-3, could not be distinguished by the 87-base-pair reads and were therefore excluded.

To prepare the library, the immunoSEQ multiplex PCR assay was applied. A mixture of 60 forward primers for TCR Vbeta segments and 13 reverse primers for TCR Jbeta segments was used in the multiplex PCR. A multiplex PCR assay on genomic DNA amplified the CDR3 region of rearranged TCR beta genes. On the Illumina HiSeq System, the amplified TCR beta libraries were sequenced as 87-base-pair reads. As for the authors' bioinformatics: In a later analysis, about 80 million unique TCR beta chains were counted across the roughly 610 repertoires, and about 9.9 million of these chains were shared by at least two donors. Raw reads were error-corrected and collapsed into unique sequences with a nearest-neighbor algorithm that merged closely related sequences to remove PCR and sequencing errors. Alignment of CDR3 sequences to IMGT reference sequences was used to assign V, D and J gene segments. For a sequence to be retained, a match of at least six nucleotides was required to both a V gene segment and a J gene segment. Rearrangements were classified as productive when the CDR3 lacked stop codons and remained in frame with V and J, and all other rearrangements were classified as non-productive. CDR3 was defined according to IMGT convention as the region running from the second conserved V-encoded cysteine to the conserved J-encoded phenylalanine. In an earlier analysis of approximately 590 of the donors, sequences lacking an unambiguous match to a single V gene segment were excluded. An earlier analysis of roughly 590 of the donors called V segments functional above 56.7% productive rearrangements and segregating when the between-donor standard deviation exceeded 5%. To diagnose cytomegalovirus status from the catalog of TCR beta chain sequences, a statistical classification framework was built. In a later analysis, V and J genes were assigned by comparing TCR nucleotide sequences against IMGT/GENE-DB human TR gene sequences. A later analysis assigned CDR3 sequences and most-parsimonious VDJ recombination scenarios with the TCRdist pipeline. In a later analysis, every TCR beta chain was defined by the combination of its CDR3 amino acid sequence and its V-gene family, and reads without a unique V-gene family were dropped. As a way to deal with suspected cross-contamination and a sequencing artifact, a later analysis dropped hundreds of nucleotide sequences that were highly shared and had low generation probability. A later analysis calculated a clonal expansion index for each public chain from normalized within-repertoire ranks of inferred template counts. Generation probabilities in a later analysis came from a VDJ recombination model fitted to out-of-frame rearrangements, and those results were checked against IGoR. Hypergeometric tests were used in a later analysis to score TCR-TCR, TCR-HLA and TCR-CMV co-occurrence, with a repertoire-size bias correction applied to the TCR pairs. False discovery rates were estimated in a later analysis by permuting HLA or CMV assignments 20 times. In a later analysis, co-occurring TCRs were grouped using DBSCAN, and TCRdist sequence similarity was added for clustering within HLA-allele-positive subsets. Co-occurrence clustering excluded repertoires with fewer than 30,000 or more than 120,000 public chains, plus five with anomalous nucleotide sharing. TCRdb's version of the immuneACCESS table is confined to in-frame rearrangements and falls short of the full clone set. An unresolved V gene accounts for under half of the shortfall where checked; the remainder is of unknown origin. V, J and clone size reflect that table, while D and trimming were determined from the DNA. The sample table records roughly 100,000 clones; about 70% of these occur just once. Roughly 0.79% of the sample goes to the ten largest clones.

In regard to this clone: Its antigen remains unidentified. Base qualities are not recorded, but no much larger clone differs from it by a single base.

The CDR3 contains 13 residues, cysteine and phenylalanine counted. Only the CDR3 portion is preserved as DNA: 39 bases, with reading frame beginning at the first base. Reading the germline V gene gives CDR1 MGHRA and CDR2 YSYEKL. V drops 7 bases and J drops 1 base, leaving 10 bases in between. In total, more than 500 healthy bone marrow donors made up the cohort. Cohort members were all nominally healthy when sampled, although unrecorded immune exposures were likely present. The donor tested CMV seronegative and was one of the 352 seronegative cohort members. A peripheral blood sample was provided by each donor, and peripheral blood mononuclear cells were used for TCR beta sequencing. The Qiagen DNeasy Blood Extraction Kit was used to extract genomic DNA from the blood cell samples.

The receptor comes from a boy between 10 and 17 years old in good health and CMV-seronegative. The sequence joins TRBV4-1 to TRBJ1-2, with no D gene named confidently. The specimen sequenced was PBMCs. The encoded CDR3 is CASKREGNYGYTF. DNA sequence: TGCGCCAGCAAGAGGGAAGGTAACTATGGCTACACCTTC.